The 19 T cell receptor beta chains below were found in one sample sequenced in a study of identical twins. TCRdb processed the 5' RACE reads anew with MiXCR; each CDR3 protein has one entry. The profile shows over 500,000 distinct CDR3 sequences, about 20% of them singletons. The data were also submitted as part of a second study, on T cells expressing NK-cell markers.

Material: CD4+ T cells sorted from blood. These receptors were obtained from a woman aged 18-29 years in good health.

J is TRBJ2-1 and V is TRBV20-1; tentative D call: TRBD2 (5 bases). The ends were cut back, 5 bases at V and 6 bases at J, with 20 bases in the middle. Germline loops: CDR1 DFQATT, CDR2 SNEGSKA (reference sequence). The CDR3 contains 15 residues. The CDR3 protein is CSAPRGRLPSNEQFF. As DNA, the CDR3 is TGCAGTGCTCCCCGAGGGAGACTCCCTTCCAATGAGCAGTTCTTC.

This clonotype showed up just a few times. The V call is TRBV20-1, the J call TRBJ1-2, with D perhaps matching TRBD1 (6 bases). The V gene lost 2 bases and the J gene lost 6 bases, with 16 bases spanning the gap. The CDR3 consists of 14 residues. Germline CDR1 is DFQATT and CDR2 is SNEGSKA (reference sequence). The CDR3 DNA reads TGCAGTGCTAGACCCCCCGGGACAAGCCATGGCTACACCTTC. Protein sequence: CSARPPGTSHGYTF.

This clonotype occurred a few times. The chain joins TRBV20-1 to TRBJ2-5; 7 positions match TRBD2. The CDR3 length is 17 residues. V shed 6 bases, J shed 5 bases, and the junction held 21 bases outside the gene matches. CDR1 is DFQATT and CDR2 is SNEGSKA in the germline V gene (reference sequence). Written as DNA, the CDR3 is TGCAGTGCCACCCTACCGGGACTACGAGCCAGTTCGGAGACCCAGTACTTC. It translates to CSATLPGLRASSETQYF.

The J gene is TRBJ2-6, the V gene TRBV29-1; no definite D call. Germline loops: CDR1 SQVTM, CDR2 ANQGSEA. This CDR3 contains 14 residues. Trimming removed 3 bases at V and 0 bases at J, with 6 bases between. In DNA form, the CDR3 reads TGCAGCGTTGACAAGGGCTCTGGGGCCAACGTCCTGACTTTC. Amino acid sequence: CSVDKGSGANVLTF.

The chain carries TRBV27 and TRBJ2-7; 8 positions match TRBD1. Germline values: CDR1 MNHEY, CDR2 SMNVEV (reference sequence). The V gene end was trimmed by 4 bases and the J gene end by 11 bases; junction bases not matched to a gene: 13. There are 14 residues in the CDR3. CDR3 loop: CASSYRGLELRKYF. CDR3 coding DNA: TGTGCCAGCAGTTACAGGGGGTTAGAATTGAGAAAGTACTTC.

This clonotype was detected a few times. The rearrangement links TRBV20-1 to TRBJ2-1; 7 bases line up with TRBD1. The germline CDR1 and CDR2 sequences are DFQATT and SNEGSKA (reference sequence). Unmatched junction bases numbered 5, after V lost 7 bases and J lost 5 bases. The CDR3 totals 12 residues. The CDR3 DNA follows: TGCAGTGGCCCGGGACAGCACAATGAGCAGTTCTTC. Protein sequence: CSGPGQHNEQFF.

V is TRBV20-1 and J is TRBJ2-7; 7 nucleotides line up with TRBD2. V shed 6 bases and J 1 base; nucleotides not matched to a gene: 21. Germline CDR1 and CDR2: DFQATT and SNEGSKA (reference sequence). The CDR3 covers 18 residues. The DNA of the CDR3 is TGCAGTGCGAGAATGATCCGGTTGGGCGGGGGTGGGTCCTACGAGCAGTACTTC. It encodes CSARMIRLGGGGSYEQYF.

The CDR3 is CSAQDLAGLTDTQYF. For the CDR3, the DNA is TGCAGCGCCCAGGACCTAGCGGGGCTCACAGATACGCAGTATTTT. The chain recombines TRBV29-1 with TRBJ2-3, with TRBD2 matching 9 bases. CDR3 length: 15 residues. In germline, CDR1 is SQVTM, CDR2 ANQGSEA. The V and J ends lost 7 bases and 2 bases, in that order; junction bases with no gene match: 10.

The chain recombines TRBV12-3 or TRBV12-4 with TRBJ2-1; TRBD2 is a possible D gene (6 bases). Trimming removed 10 bases at V and 4 bases at J, with 20 bases between. The CDR3 extends over 15 amino acids. The CDR3 loop is CAITKPGLIYNEQFF. In nucleotides, the CDR3 is TGTGCCATCACGAAACCGGGACTCATATACAATGAGCAGTTCTTC.

The chain is built from TRBV5-1 and TRBJ2-7, with 8 bases aligning to TRBD1. This CDR3 contains 16 residues. Trimming took 4 bases from V and 0 from J; bases not matched to a gene: 9. Looked up from germline, CDR1 is SGHRS and CDR2 is YFSETQ. DNA for the CDR3: TGCGCCAGCAGCGAAGTGCCCGGGACAGGCTCCTACGAGCAGTACTTC. This codes for CASSEVPGTGSYEQYF. The entire variable domain, with the rest obtained from reference TRBV5-1 and TRBJ2-7, is as follows: KAGVTQTPRYLIKTRGQQVTLSCSPISGHRSVSWYQQTPGQGLQFLFEYFSETQRNKGNFPGRFSGRQFSNSRSEMNVSTLELGDSALYLCASSEVPGTGSYEQYFGPGTRLTVT.

At least ten counts were recorded for this clonotype. The chain joins TRBV18 to TRBJ2-7; D is unclear. Germline V CDR1 and CDR2: KGHSH, LQKENI. V shed 0 bases and J shed 0 bases, with 3 bases lying between them. The CDR3 contains 13 residues. The chain's CDR3 is CASSPPSSYEQYF. DNA for the CDR3: TGTGCCAGCTCACCACCTAGCTCCTACGAGCAGTACTTC.

The chain is built from TRBV6-5 and TRBJ2-7, with TRBD1 as a possible D gene (6 bases). The CDR3 is 16 residues long. In germline, CDR1 is MNHEY, CDR2 SVGAGI. V was pared by 2 bases and J by 2 bases, with 16 bases between. The CDR3 is CASSYRLTGMTYEQYF. CDR3 nucleotide sequence: TGTGCCAGCAGTTACCGCCTCACAGGGATGACCTACGAGCAGTACTTC.

This clonotype was counted many times. The chain is built from TRBV7-3 and TRBJ2-3; D remains ambiguous. V dropped 5 bases and J dropped 1 base, with 10 bases sitting between them. Germline V gene sequence: CDR1 SGHTA, CDR2 FQGTGA. The CDR3 is 14 amino acids. CDR3 nucleotide sequence: TGTGCCAGCAGCCCCCATAGGGGCACAGATACGCAGTATTTT. This codes for CASSPHRGTDTQYF.

The table lists this clonotype with a few counts. The rearrangement joins TRBV5-1 to TRBJ2-5; possible D gene TRBD1, 6 bases. V lost 4 bases and J lost 5, with 18 bases in between. The CDR3 is 15 residues long. Looked up from germline, CDR1 is SGHRS and CDR2 is YFSETQ. The CDR3 protein is CASSRSLAGAETQYF. Here the CDR3 DNA reads TGCGCCAGCAGCCGTAGCTTAGCAGGGGCCGAGACCCAGTACTTC.

This chain links TRBV2 with TRBJ1-2, with D hard to call. CDR1 and CDR2 (germline): SNHLY, FYNNEI. This CDR3 is built from 11 residues. Trimming pared 5 bases from V and 5 bases from J, leaving 6 bases between. The CDR3, as DNA: TGTGCCAGCAGTACGGGGTATGGCTACACCTTC. The encoded protein is CASSTGYGYTF.

This clonotype was detected only a few times. The V call is TRBV11-2, the J call TRBJ2-7; 9 bases line up with TRBD2. The ends lost 6 bases at V and 2 bases at J; junction bases unmatched: 8. Germline-derived CDR1 and CDR2 are SGHAT and FQNNGV. CDR3 size: 15 residues. The CDR3 loop reads CASSFSGSGPYEQYF. CDR3 DNA sequence: TGTGCCAGCAGTTTTAGCGGGAGCGGGCCCTACGAGCAGTACTTC.

This clonotype was seen many times. At one boundary the junction diverges from the germline segment, which might be a read error. The rearrangement uses TRBV5-1 and TRBJ1-3, with 8 bases aligning to TRBD1. Germline values: CDR1 SGHRS, CDR2 YFSETQ. The CDR3 spans 13 residues. For the CDR3, the DNA is TGCGCCAGCAGCTACTACTTGGGACAGGAGGGACTCTTT. Protein product: CASSYYLGQEGLF.

The chain links TRBV6-1 to TRBJ2-3; D is unresolved. Germline assignment: CDR1 MNHNS and CDR2 SASEGT. This CDR3 spans 15 amino acids. The V end lost 0 bases, the J end lost 0 bases, and 7 bases lay between the germline ends. CDR3 loop: CASSEAWSSTDTQYF. The DNA of the CDR3 is TGTGCCAGCAGTGAAGCTTGGAGTAGCACAGATACGCAGTATTTT.

This clonotype has at least ten counts. V is TRBV5-1 and J is TRBJ2-7; D is ambiguous. The germline V and J ends were trimmed by 0 bases and 5 bases, with 15 bases remaining between them. The CDR3 covers 15 residues. Germline CDR1 reads SGHRS; CDR2 reads YFSETQ. The CDR3 sequence: CASSLAPGAMDEQYF. For the CDR3, the DNA is TGCGCCAGCAGCTTGGCGCCCGGCGCCATGGACGAGCAGTACTTC.